One T cell receptor beta chain is described in this entry. Antigen: not known. The method was immunoSEQ multiplex PCR; TCRdb's version includes in-frame clones alone and lacks a portion of them. The sample has around 300,000 clones; 87% are singletons. The data were taken from a study of cytomegalovirus exposure and HLA in healthy donors. Overall study: The same platform was used for the 110 or so validation repertoires as for the approximately 720 first-cohort repertoires, as reported in a later analysis. Notes on the study in general: Most TCR sequences were rare, but some public TCRs occurred in many donors. The authors confirmed in vitro that a few CMV-associated chains were specific for CMV antigens.

This CDR3 contains 14 residues. Germline CDR1 reads LGHNA; CDR2 reads YSLEER. Trimming stripped 0 bases from V and 4 bases from J, with 9 bases between. The specimen sequenced was PBMCs. This sequence originates from a woman in her twenties or thirties in good health and CMV-seropositive. The genes are TRBV4-3 and TRBJ1-2; TRBD1 might be the D (5 bases). The CDR3 nucleotides read TGCGCCAGCAGCCAAGATGCAGGGATCTATGGCTACACCTTC. Protein sequence: CASSQDAGIYGYTF.